These 31 T cell receptor beta chains came from one sample sequenced in a study of T-cell memory formation after mild COVID-19. TCRdb processed the 5' RACE reads anew with MiXCR; each CDR3 protein has one entry. The table includes hundreds of thousands of distinct CDR3 sequences, 16% detected once. The sequencing input was PBMCs or a T cell subset sorted from them (not recorded which). These receptors were obtained from a man between 18 and 35 years old who had mild COVID-19 (a few samples of this study predate the infection). Cell type and time point are not known.

Only a few counts were recorded for this clonotype. The chain couples TRBV28 to TRBJ1-5, with D hard to call. The CDR3 is 17 residues long. The germline CDR1 and CDR2 sequences are MDHEN and SYDVKM. V lost 3 bases, J lost 6 bases, and 21 bases lay in between. The DNA for the CDR3 is TGTGCCAGCAGTTTGAAATCATTTTCGGTTCGTGGTCAGCCCCAGCATTTT. Its protein product is CASSLKSFSVRGQPQHF.

The CDR3 region is CASSPQGYGYGYTF. DNA of the CDR3: TGTGCCAGCAGCCCCCAGGGGTACGGCTATGGCTACACCTTC. The chain recombines TRBV7-9 with TRBJ1-2; TRBD1 might be the D (6 bases). The CDR3 runs to 14 residues. V was shortened by 5 bases and J by 4 bases, with 14 bases between the two germline ends. Germline V gene lookup returns CDR1 SEHNR and CDR2 FQNEAQ (reference sequence).

In its sample, this clonotype was seen a few times. The genes are TRBV7-9 and TRBJ2-5; TRBD1 might be the D (6 bases). Trimming removed 5 bases from V and 4 bases from J, with 11 bases in between. The CDR3 contains 13 residues. CDR1 and CDR2 from the germline V gene are SEHNR and FQNEAQ (reference sequence). The CDR3 region is CASSPGRGETQYF. DNA of the CDR3: TGTGCCAGCAGCCCCGGCAGGGGAGAGACCCAGTACTTC.

The J gene is TRBJ1-5, the V gene TRBV20-1, with 7 bases that match TRBD1. The CDR3 is 13 amino acids. The germline V gene has CDR1 DFQATT and CDR2 SNEGSKA (reference sequence). J was trimmed by 5 bases and V by 6 bases; bases with no gene match: 7. The CDR3 DNA reads TGCAGTGCCACCGGGACAGCCTATCAGCCCCAGCATTTT. It translates to CSATGTAYQPQHF.

The V call is TRBV20-1, the J call TRBJ1-2; D is perhaps TRBD1 (6 bases). CDR3 length equals 10 residues. V lost 4 bases and J lost 12, with 12 bases in between. Germline-derived CDR1 and CDR2 are DFQATT and SNEGSKA (reference sequence). The CDR3 sequence is CSATSGGHTF. In DNA, the CDR3 is TGCAGTGCTACAAGCGGGGGCCACACCTTC.

This rearrangement joins TRBV9 to TRBJ2-2, with D tentatively TRBD1 (6 bases). Trimming cost V 2 bases and J 3 bases, with 20 bases left between them. This CDR3 spans 18 amino acids. Looked up from germline, CDR1 is SGDLS and CDR2 is YYNGEE. CDR3: CASSVAPDSGYDTGELFF. DNA for the CDR3: TGTGCCAGCAGCGTGGCCCCGGACAGCGGTTACGACACCGGGGAGCTGTTTTTT.

This clonotype has just a few counts. The rearrangement joins TRBV20-1 to TRBJ2-1, with D perhaps matching TRBD1 or TRBD2 (5 bases each). Trimming shortened V by 0 bases and J by 8 bases, and 23 bases separated the two germline ends. The CDR3 is 17 amino acids. Germline loops: CDR1 DFQATT, CDR2 SNEGSKA (reference sequence). Written as DNA, the CDR3 is TGCAGTGCTAGAGATGGAGTCTCTGGGGGTAGTTTCGATGAGCAGTTCTTC. Translating it yields CSARDGVSGGSFDEQFF.

V usage is TRBV7-9 and J usage is TRBJ1-2; D possibly corresponds to TRBD1 (5 bases). The CDR3 covers 14 residues. Trimming took off 4 bases at V and 2 bases at J, with 11 bases between the two ends. Germline lookup yields CDR1 SEHNR and CDR2 FQNEAQ (reference sequence). The CDR3 protein is CASSYHAGNYGYTF. The CDR3 bases are TGTGCCAGCAGCTACCATGCAGGGAACTATGGCTACACCTTC. The whole variable domain, remainder taken from reference TRBV7-9 and TRBJ1-2, is DTGVSQNPRHKITKRGQNVTFRCDPISEHNRLYWYRQTLGQGPEFLTYFQNEAQLEKSRLLSDRFSAERPKGSFSTLEIQRTEQGDSAMYLCASSYHAGNYGYTFGSGTRLTVV.

Notes on this clonotype: An end of the junction does not agree with germline; a read error may underlie this. This rearrangement joins TRBV10-2 to TRBJ2-7; D possibly corresponds to TRBD1 (6 bases). The CDR3 has 13 residues. Germline loops: CDR1 WSHSY, CDR2 SAAADI. The CDR3 sequence is CSSSGTWGSEQYF. The CDR3 DNA reads as TGCTCCAGCAGTGGGACATGGGGTAGCGAGCAGTACTTC.

There are a few counts of this clonotype. This rearrangement joins TRBV12-3 or TRBV12-4 to TRBJ2-5; TRBD2 matches 8 bases. The CDR3 loop spans 15 amino acids. Germline trimming cut 5 bases from V and 5 bases from J; bases unmatched to any gene: 10. CDR3 region: CASSPAGGKGETQYF. The CDR3 DNA is TGTGCCAGCAGTCCGGCGGGGGGAAAAGGGGAGACCCAGTACTTC.

This clonotype turned up a few times. The chain is built from TRBV6-5 and TRBJ2-1, with 7 bases that match TRBD1. The ends lost 2 bases at V and 5 bases at J; junction bases unmatched: 3. Germline V lookup: CDR1 MNHEY, CDR2 SVGAGI. The CDR3 spans 14 residues. Here the CDR3 reads CASSYRGPDNEQFF. The CDR3 nucleotides read TGTGCCAGCAGTTACAGGGGGCCGGACAATGAGCAGTTCTTC.

This clonotype has a handful of counts. V usage is TRBV5-1 and J usage is TRBJ1-2; D is unclear. The CDR3 has 15 amino acids. CDR1 and CDR2 (germline): SGHRS, YFSETQ. Trimming removed 4 bases at V and 4 bases at J, with 17 bases between. The CDR3, as DNA: TGCGCCAGCAGCCCTTTTCCTTTCGCGGGCTATGGCTACACCTTC. This translates into CASSPFPFAGYGYTF.

This chain connects TRBV19 to TRBJ1-1; 9 positions agree with TRBD1. CDR1 is LNHDA, CDR2 SQIVND, per germline (reference sequence). V trimming: 5 bases; J trimming: 6 bases; junction bases outside the gene matches: 7. The CDR3 is 14 amino acids. The CDR3, as DNA: TGTGCCAGTAGTTTCCCGGGACAGGGACCTGAAGCTTTCTTT. Translated, it gives CASSFPGQGPEAFF.

The chain is built from TRBV11-2 and TRBJ1-2; unclear D gene. This CDR3 has 13 amino acids. CDR1 and CDR2 (germline): SGHAT, FQNNGV. Trimming pared 5 bases from V and 4 bases from J, leaving 11 bases between. The CDR3: CASSRQGSYGYTF. CDR3 nucleotide sequence: TGTGCCAGCAGCCGGCAAGGGAGCTATGGCTACACCTTC.

This clonotype was found many times. The CDR3 bases are TGCGCCAGCAGCTGGGACGGGGGCACTGAAGCTTTCTTT. It yields the protein CASSWDGGTEAFF. This chain connects TRBV5-1 to TRBJ1-1; D possibly corresponds to TRBD1 (5 bases). This CDR3 is built from 13 residues. Germline lookup yields CDR1 SGHRS and CDR2 YFSETQ. V lost 3 bases and J 4 bases, leaving 10 bases between the germline ends.

This clonotype was seen only a few times. The chain recombines TRBV7-3 with TRBJ2-5; D is ambiguous. With 4 bases removed from V and 1 base from J, the gap between germline ends came to 10 bases. Germline assignment: CDR1 SGHTA and CDR2 FQGTGA. This CDR3 is built from 14 residues. DNA for the CDR3: TGTGCCAGCAGCTCGGACGGATCCCAAGAGACCCAGTACTTC. Translating gives CASSSDGSQETQYF.

This clonotype appeared a few times. The J gene is TRBJ1-2, the V gene TRBV20-1; D is uncertain. The CDR3 consists of 12 residues. The germline gives CDR1 DFQATT, CDR2 SNEGSKA (reference sequence). Trimming left V 6 bases short and J 0 bases short, with 8 bases between. CDR3 nucleotide sequence: TGCAGTGCCGCGGAGACTAACTATGGCTACACCTTC. Protein sequence: CSAAETNYGYTF.

The rearrangement uses TRBV5-4 and TRBJ2-5; unclear D gene. Germline assignment: CDR1 SGHNT and CDR2 YYREEE (reference sequence). The CDR3 contains 13 residues. V dropped 0 bases and J dropped 5 bases, with 8 bases sitting between them. The CDR3 DNA reads as TGTGCCAGCAGCTTGGAGGAGAAGGAGACCCAGTACTTC. Its translation: CASSLEEKETQYF.

The table lists this clonotype with a few counts. V and J are TRBV20-1 and TRBJ2-6, with D hard to call. This CDR3 contains 14 residues. The V end was cut by 1 base, the J end by 1 base, with 5 bases between. The germline V gene encodes CDR1 DFQATT and CDR2 SNEGSKA (reference sequence). The CDR3 is CSARVVSGANVLTF. The DNA for the CDR3 is TGCAGTGCTAGAGTAGTTTCTGGGGCCAACGTCCTGACTTTC.

The DNA for the CDR3 is TGTGCCAGCAGCTTAGGGGCAGGGGGCGCTGACTATGGCTACACCTTC. Its protein product is CASSLGAGGADYGYTF. This chain uses TRBV7-9 with TRBJ1-2; 8 nucleotides match TRBD1. V was clipped by 1 base and J by 3 bases; unmatched bases: 7. Germline lookup yields CDR1 SEHNR and CDR2 FQNEAQ (reference sequence). The CDR3 is 16 residues long. Looking up the rest from reference TRBV7-9 and TRBJ1-2 gives the full variable domain: DTGVSQNPRHKITKRGQNVTFRCDPISEHNRLYWYRQTLGQGPEFLTYFQNEAQLEKSRLLSDRFSAERPKGSFSTLEIQRTEQGDSAMYLCASSLGAGGADYGYTFGSGTRLTVV.

This clonotype was seen only once. The chain has TRBV28 and TRBJ2-1; possible D gene TRBD1, 5 bases. This CDR3 region has 13 residues. Trimming removed 5 bases at V and 5 bases at J, with 10 bases between. The germline gives CDR1 MDHEN, CDR2 SYDVKM. CDR3 residues: CASSAGRNNEQFF. The CDR3 DNA follows: TGTGCCAGCAGTGCAGGGCGGAACAATGAGCAGTTCTTC.

The chain links TRBV11-3 to TRBJ1-1; unclear D gene. CDR1 and CDR2 (germline): SGHNT, YENEEA. Trimming removed 0 bases from V and 3 bases from J, with 8 bases in between. The CDR3 contains 14 residues. The chain's CDR3 is CASSLENGDTEAFF. DNA of the CDR3: TGTGCCAGCAGCTTAGAGAATGGCGACACTGAAGCTTTCTTT. Combining the CDR3 with reference TRBV11-3 and TRBJ1-1 gives the whole variable domain EAGVVQSPRYKIIEKKQPVAFWCNPISGHNTLYWYLQNLGQGPELLIRYENEEAVDDSQLPKDRFSAERLKGVDSTLKIQPAELGDSAVYLCASSLENGDTEAFFGQGTRLTVV.

Many counts were recorded for this clonotype. The chain uses TRBV5-1 and TRBJ2-4, with D unresolved. The CDR3 is made up of 13 amino acids. Germline loops: CDR1 SGHRS, CDR2 YFSETQ. Trimming pared 0 bases from V and 5 bases from J, leaving 6 bases between. The CDR3 DNA reads TGCGCCAGCAGCTTGGACGTAGAAAACATTCAGTACTTC. Amino acids: CASSLDVENIQYF.

The chain links TRBV20-1 to TRBJ1-1; 7 bases align to TRBD1. Trimming took 6 bases from V and 6 from J; bases not matched to a gene: 10. The CDR3 spans 13 residues. The V gene's germline CDR1 is DFQATT and CDR2 SNEGSKA (reference sequence). The CDR3 nucleotides are TGCAGTGCAGGCGGCAGGGGGATACCTGAAGCTTTCTTT. As protein: CSAGGRGIPEAFF.

This clonotype was recorded a few times. V is TRBV7-2 and J is TRBJ2-3, with TRBD1 matching 8 bases. V lost 5 bases, J lost 3 bases, and 13 bases stayed unmatched. Germline values: CDR1 SGHTA, CDR2 FQGNSA. CDR3 length: 17 residues. CDR3 amino acids: CASSTKIPGQVTDTQYF. In nucleotides, the CDR3 is TGTGCCAGCAGCACTAAAATACCGGGACAGGTTACAGATACGCAGTATTTT. Full variable domain (outside the CDR3, taken from reference TRBV7-2 and TRBJ2-3): GAGVSQSPSNKVTEKGKDVELRCDPISGHTALYWYRQSLGQGLEFLIYFQGNSAPDKSGLPSDRFSAERTGGSVSTLTIQRTQQEDSAVYLCASSTKIPGQVTDTQYFGPGTRLTVL.

This clonotype was counted only a few times. The rearrangement joins TRBV7-9 to TRBJ2-5; 7 nucleotides agree with TRBD2. Germline CDR1 and CDR2: SEHNR and FQNEAQ (reference sequence). There are 13 residues in the CDR3. V shed 5 bases and J 5 bases; nucleotides not matched to a gene: 5. The CDR3 loop reads CASSRDYAETQYF. In DNA form, the CDR3 reads TGTGCCAGCAGCCGGGACTACGCTGAGACCCAGTACTTC.

This clonotype was found a few times. This chain connects TRBV20-1 to TRBJ2-3; possibly TRBD1 or TRBD2 for D (5 bases each). Trimming pared 5 bases from V and 0 bases from J, leaving 18 bases between. There are 16 residues in the CDR3. Germline CDR1 is DFQATT and CDR2 is SNEGSKA (reference sequence). The CDR3 sequence is CSAHPQFGASTDTQYF. The CDR3 region has the DNA TGCAGTGCTCATCCCCAATTCGGGGCTAGCACAGATACGCAGTATTTT.

The CDR3: CASSYLGGYGYTF. CDR3 in DNA: TGTGCCAGCAGTTACCTAGGAGGCTATGGCTACACCTTC. The rearrangement uses TRBV6-5 and TRBJ1-2; no definite D call. Trimming removed 2 bases from V and 4 bases from J, with 8 bases in between. Germline CDR1 reads MNHEY; CDR2 reads SVGAGI. The CDR3 consists of 13 residues.

The chain uses TRBV12-3 or TRBV12-4 and TRBJ1-1; 10 bases map to TRBD1. V was pared by 6 bases and J by 2 bases, with 3 bases of the junction left unmatched. The length of the CDR3 is 14 residues. CDR3 sequence reads: CASRWTGGNTEAFF. The CDR3 DNA sequence: TGTGCCAGCAGGTGGACAGGGGGAAACACTGAAGCTTTCTTT.

This clonotype was picked up a small number of times. The chain recombines TRBV4-2 with TRBJ1-2; D is uncertain. The CDR3 length is 15 residues. Looked up from germline, CDR1 is LGHNA and CDR2 is YNFKEQ. The germline V and J ends were trimmed by 3 bases and 3 bases, with 14 bases remaining between them. The CDR3 region is CASSHRRDTDYGYTF. The CDR3 nucleotides are TGTGCCAGCAGCCACCGTCGTGACACCGACTATGGCTACACCTTC.

The sample holds a few counts of this clonotype. The CDR3 DNA is TGTGCCAGCAGCTTAGCGCAAAGGGATACGCAGTATTTT. Its translation is CASSLAQRDTQYF. The V and J genes are TRBV7-9 and TRBJ2-3; D unresolved. Trimming left V 0 bases short and J 6 bases short, with 7 bases between. CDR1 SEHNR and CDR2 FQNEAQ come from the germline V gene (reference sequence). The CDR3 has 13 amino acids.